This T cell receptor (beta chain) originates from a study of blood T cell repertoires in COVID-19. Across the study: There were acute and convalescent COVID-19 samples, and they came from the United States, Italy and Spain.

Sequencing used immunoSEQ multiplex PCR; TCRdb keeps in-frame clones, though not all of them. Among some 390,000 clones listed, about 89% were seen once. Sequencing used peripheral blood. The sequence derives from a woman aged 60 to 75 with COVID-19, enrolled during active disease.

The CDR3 region is CASSYSGLAGGNEQFF. The CDR3 nucleotides are TGTGCCAGCAGTTACTCTGGCCTAGCGGGGGGAAATGAGCAGTTCTTC. The gene calls are TRBV6-2 or TRBV6-3 and TRBJ2-1; 11 nucleotides agree with TRBD2. V was pared by 0 bases and J by 7 bases, with 5 bases of the junction left unmatched. CDR1 and CDR2 from the germline V gene are MNHEY and SVGEGT. The CDR3 is 16 amino acids.